Reported below is one TCR beta chain. No antigen is known for it. These data are taken from a study of beta chain features in type 1 diabetes. About the study: Over all samples combined, around 110 million sorted cells were examined.

Expressed TCRB transcripts were sequenced because the entire RNA isolate underwent reverse transcription. The method was immunoSEQ multiplex PCR; TCRdb's version includes in-frame clones alone and lacks a portion of them. The table has 300,000 to 350,000 clones, approximately 12% seen once. Broader study findings: A moderate, significant TCRB CDR3 shortening appeared in type 1 diabetes across four CD4+ subsets. The study found fewer insertions and more deletions at VDJ junctions in type 1 diabetes patients.

It was via CD45RO/CCR7/CD25/CD127/CD95/CD27 that CD4+ naive, central memory, regulatory and stem cell-like memory cells were sorted. This receptor was identified in a woman under 30 with type 1 diabetes. The sequencing sample was made of naive CD4+ T cells from blood.

The CDR3 region has the DNA TGTGCCAGCAGCTTATTGGGGACAGGGTCATACAATGAGCAGTTCTTC. This codes for CASSLLGTGSYNEQFF. The gene calls are TRBV7-6 and TRBJ2-1; TRBD1 aligns across 9 bases. This CDR3 region has 16 residues. Germline values: CDR1 SGHVS, CDR2 FNYEAQ. The junction had 6 bases not matched to a gene; V was cut back by 2 bases and J by 4 bases.